The entry below describes one T cell receptor beta chain. This specimen belongs to a study of blood T cell repertoires in COVID-19. Whole-study context: The United States, Italy and Spain were the sources of the acute and convalescent COVID-19 samples. Sample material is recorded as cDNA or gDNA derived from T cells, B-cell-depleted T cells, or PBMCs.

Authors' data handling: Quantification of nucleated cells was approximated via reference gene primer amplification. Data came from immunoSEQ multiplex PCR; TCRdb stores just in-frame clones and leaves some out. For V, J and clone size, that table is used; D and trimming come from the DNA. The repertoire consists of tens of thousands of clones, with about 80% occurring once and the leading ten covering roughly a tenth. V shed 5 bases and J shed 5 bases, with 9 bases lying between them. Germline CDR1 reads SGHTA; CDR2 reads FQGNSA. The CDR3 loop spans 12 amino acids. The chain couples TRBV7-2 to TRBJ2-5; D call uncertain. The source is a man in his fifties or sixties with COVID-19, enrolled during active disease. Sequencing used peripheral blood. DNA of the CDR3: TGTGCCAGCAGCCCAGGCTCGGAGACCCAGTACTTC. This encodes CASSPGSETQYF. Full variable domain (outside the CDR3, taken from reference TRBV7-2 and TRBJ2-5): GAGVSQSPSNKVTEKGKDVELRCDPISGHTALYWYRQSLGQGLEFLIYFQGNSAPDKSGLPSDRFSAERTGGSVSTLTIQRTQQEDSAVYLCASSPGSETQYFGPGTRLLVL.